The 20 T cell receptor beta chains below all came from one sample that was sequenced in a study of T cell clones after liver transplantation. Produced via immunoSEQ multiplex PCR; TCRdb's table is partial and in-frame only. The sample records 15,000 to 20,000 clones, around 84% being singletons. This specimen consisted of CD8+ T cells from blood, obtained around 50 months after liver transplant. Every receptor here comes from a human patient who received a liver transplant. A share of the T cells may be of graft donor origin.

The chain carries TRBV7-9 and TRBJ1-2; the D gene is possibly TRBD1 (5 bases). Germline V gene sequence: CDR1 SEHNR, CDR2 FQNEAQ (reference sequence). Trimming pared 3 bases from V and 5 bases from J, leaving 16 bases between. The CDR3 runs to 15 residues. DNA of the CDR3: TGTGCCAGCAGCTTTGGGCCAGGGAGAAAGTATGGCTACACCTTC. It encodes CASSFGPGRKYGYTF.

This chain links TRBV19 with TRBJ2-7, with D possibly TRBD2 on 5 matching bases. This CDR3 comprises 13 residues. Trimming cost V 4 bases and J 5 bases, with 12 bases left between them. Germline V CDR1 and CDR2: LNHDA, SQIVND (reference sequence). The CDR3 sequence is CASSTSVGNEQYF. As DNA, the CDR3 is TGTGCCAGTAGTACCTCGGTCGGGAACGAGCAGTACTTC.

The chain employs TRBV2 and TRBJ2-2, with D perhaps TRBD1 (6 bases). V was trimmed by 5 bases and J by 8 bases, leaving 21 bases between them. CDR1 is SNHLY, CDR2 FYNNEI, per germline. The CDR3 sequence is 16 residues long. In nucleotides, the CDR3 is TGTGCCAGCAGTCCTACTCCGGGACACTCATCGGGGGAGCTGTTTTTT. Its translation: CASSPTPGHSSGELFF. The variable domain in full, completed from reference TRBV2 and TRBJ2-2, reads EPEVTQTPSHQVTQMGQEVILRCVPISNHLYFYWYRQILGQKVEFLVSFYNNEISEKSEIFDDQFSVERPDGSNFTLKIRSTKLEDSAMYFCASSPTPGHSSGELFFGEGSRLTVL.

The chain carries TRBV4-2 and TRBJ2-7; D might be TRBD2 (6 bases). The CDR3 has 17 residues. Germline values: CDR1 LGHNA, CDR2 YNFKEQ. Trimming shortened V by 4 bases and J by 2 bases, and 21 bases separated the two germline ends. The CDR3 DNA follows: TGTGCCAGCAGCCCACTCCTAAGAGGGACTCCCCCCTACGAGCAGTACTTC. Protein product: CASSPLLRGTPPYEQYF.

This clone appeared a few times. This chain connects TRBV4-2 to TRBJ1-2, with 8 bases identical to TRBD1. The CDR3 is 17 amino acids. Germline V gives CDR1 LGHNA, CDR2 YNFKEQ. The V segment lost 5 bases and the J segment 3 bases; nucleotides outside the gene matches: 14. The CDR3 sequence: CASSGRQGRLSDYGYTF. CDR3 sequence (DNA): TGTGCCAGCAGCGGACGACAGGGGCGGCTTTCTGACTATGGCTACACCTTC.

The CDR3: CASSIQSREAFF. In DNA, the CDR3 is TGTGCCAGTAGTATACAATCAAGGGAAGCTTTCTTT. The J gene is TRBJ1-1, the V gene TRBV19; D is ambiguous. This CDR3 is built from 12 residues. Germline values: CDR1 LNHDA, CDR2 SQIVND (reference sequence). V lost 2 bases and J lost 8, with 9 bases in between.

This clone was detected a few times. The DNA of the CDR3 is TGCGCCAGCAGCCAGGGGACGGCGAACACCGGGGAGCTGTTTTTT. It is translated as CASSQGTANTGELFF. The gene calls are TRBV4-3 and TRBJ2-2; D tentatively reads TRBD1 or TRBD2 (5 bases each). CDR1 LGHNA and CDR2 YSLEER come from the germline V gene. Between the trimmed V and J ends, which lost 3 bases and 0 bases, there was a span of 8 bases. CDR3 length equals 15 residues.

The chain combines TRBV27 with TRBJ1-5; D gene unclear. The germline V gene encodes CDR1 MNHEY and CDR2 SMNVEV (reference sequence). The CDR3 covers 15 residues. V shed 5 bases and J shed 1 base, with 12 bases lying between them. CDR3 sequence: CASSRALGSNQPQHF. CDR3 in DNA: TGTGCCAGCAGTAGGGCTCTCGGGAGCAATCAGCCCCAGCATTTT.

This clone appeared a single time. V and J are TRBV6-5 and TRBJ2-7; D remains unclear. CDR3 size: 11 residues. V lost 6 bases to trimming and J lost 6 bases, with 9 bases between them. Looked up from germline, CDR1 is MNHEY and CDR2 is SVGAGI. CDR3 sequence: CASSSGGEQYF. Written as DNA, the CDR3 is TGTGCCAGCAGCTCAGGCGGCGAGCAGTACTTC.

This clone was observed a handful of times. This chain links TRBV5-6 with TRBJ2-7, with D possibly TRBD1 on 5 matching bases. Trimming stripped 0 bases from V and 1 base from J, with 5 bases between. Germline V gene data show CDR1 as SGHDT and CDR2 as YYEEEE. This CDR3 has 13 residues. CDR3 residues: CASSLGQSYEQYF. The CDR3 nucleotides are TGTGCCAGCAGCTTGGGACAGTCCTACGAGCAGTACTTC.

The chain links TRBV9 to TRBJ1-5; D possibly corresponds to TRBD1 (5 bases). The length of the CDR3 is 14 residues. CDR1 is SGDLS and CDR2 is YYNGEE in the germline V gene. The ends were cut back, 3 bases at V and 5 bases at J, with 12 bases in the middle. The DNA of the CDR3 is TGTGCCAGCAGCGGGGGGAGCGGGTATCAGCCCCAGCATTTT. Amino acids: CASSGGSGYQPQHF.

This chain uses TRBV28 with TRBJ2-7; the D gene is possibly TRBD1 (6 bases). Trimming took 5 bases from V and 6 from J, leaving 14 bases between them. The CDR3 contains 13 residues. Looked up from germline, CDR1 is MDHEN and CDR2 is SYDVKM. The CDR3 region is CASSEGTGTEQYF. The CDR3, as DNA: TGTGCCAGCAGTGAGGGAACAGGGACCGAGCAGTACTTC. Full variable domain (outside the CDR3, taken from reference TRBV28 and TRBJ2-7): DVKVTQSSRYLVKRTGEKVFLECVQDMDHENMFWYRQDPGLGLRLIYFSYDVKMKEKGDIPEGYSVSREKKERFSLILESASTNQTSMYLCASSEGTGTEQYFGPGTRLTVT.

The chain has TRBV2 and TRBJ2-6, with D uncertain. The CDR3 consists of 18 residues. Germline V CDR1 and CDR2: SNHLY, FYNNEI. V gave up 6 bases and J gave up 0 bases, with 18 bases separating them. The CDR3 region is CASRGLLGSSSGANVLTF. The CDR3, as DNA: TGTGCCAGCAGGGGTCTATTGGGATCGAGCTCTGGGGCCAACGTCCTGACTTTC.

The V and J genes are TRBV7-9 and TRBJ2-7; 7 nucleotides agree with TRBD2. CDR3 length equals 16 residues. Germline assignment: CDR1 SEHNR and CDR2 FQNEAQ (reference sequence). With 5 bases clipped from V and 0 bases from J, the junction kept 10 bases outside the gene matches. CDR3 residues: CASSKEGRGGSYEQYF. The CDR3, as DNA: TGTGCCAGCAGCAAAGAAGGGAGGGGCGGCTCCTACGAGCAGTACTTC.

This clone showed up just once. V usage is TRBV6-1 and J usage is TRBJ2-1; D possibly corresponds to TRBD2 (6 bases). Trimming took 3 bases from V and 15 from J, leaving 21 bases between them. CDR1 and CDR2 from the germline V gene are MNHNS and SASEGT. The CDR3 is 14 amino acids. CDR3 region: CASSDLRRAGSLFF. As DNA, the CDR3 is TGTGCCAGCAGTGATCTACGGAGGGCAGGGTCTTTGTTCTTC.

In nucleotides, the CDR3 is TGTGCCTTAGAGTCGGGCACAGATACGCAGTATTTT. Its translation is CALESGTDTQYF. The chain combines TRBV30 with TRBJ2-3; D gene ambiguous. The germline V gene encodes CDR1 GTSNPN and CDR2 SVGIG (reference sequence). Trimming left V 7 bases short and J 1 base short, with 9 bases between. This CDR3 is 12 amino acids long. The full variable domain, completed using reference TRBV30 and TRBJ2-3, is SQTIHQWPATLVQPVGSPLSLECTVEGTSNPNLYWYRQAAGRGLQLLFYSVGIGQISSEVPQNLSASRPQDRQFILSSKKLLLSDSGFYLCALESGTDTQYFGPGTRLTVL.

This clone was detected only a few times. The J gene is TRBJ2-1, the V gene TRBV6-4, with a tentative D call TRBD2 (6 bases). The germline CDR1 and CDR2 sequences are MRHNA and SNTAGT. The CDR3 totals 15 residues. The V end lost 3 bases, the J end lost 7 bases, and 16 bases lay between the germline ends. CDR3 protein: CASSEGGSGENEQFF. DNA of the CDR3: TGTGCCAGCAGTGAGGGTGGTAGCGGCGAGAATGAGCAGTTCTTC.

The V gene is TRBV25-1, the J gene TRBJ2-7; D is possibly TRBD2 (5 bases). This CDR3 is built from 11 residues. Germline CDR1 MGHDK, CDR2 SYGVNS. Trimming took off 3 bases at V and 6 bases at J, with 6 bases between the two ends. The DNA of the CDR3 is TGTGCCAGCAGTGAGGCGGGCGAGCAGTACTTC. Translating it yields CASSEAGEQYF.

V gene TRBV7-8 combines with J gene TRBJ2-7, with TRBD2 matching 8 bases. V was pared by 6 bases and J by 0 bases, with 16 bases of the junction left unmatched. Germline V lookup: CDR1 SGHVS, CDR2 FQNEAQ. CDR3 length: 18 amino acids. CDR3 sequence reads: CASRDRAGADSISYEQYF. The CDR3 DNA follows: TGTGCCAGCAGGGACAGAGCGGGAGCAGACTCTATCTCCTACGAGCAGTACTTC.

This clone was seen only once. J is TRBJ2-1 and V is TRBV27, with a tentative D call TRBD2 (5 bases). In germline, CDR1 is MNHEY, CDR2 SMNVEV (reference sequence). The CDR3 is made up of 15 amino acids. Trimming pared 1 base from V and 7 bases from J, leaving 14 bases between. CDR3 DNA sequence: TGTGCCAGCAGTTTATGGGCTAGCTCAGAAAATGAGCAGTTCTTC. This gives the protein CASSLWASSENEQFF.